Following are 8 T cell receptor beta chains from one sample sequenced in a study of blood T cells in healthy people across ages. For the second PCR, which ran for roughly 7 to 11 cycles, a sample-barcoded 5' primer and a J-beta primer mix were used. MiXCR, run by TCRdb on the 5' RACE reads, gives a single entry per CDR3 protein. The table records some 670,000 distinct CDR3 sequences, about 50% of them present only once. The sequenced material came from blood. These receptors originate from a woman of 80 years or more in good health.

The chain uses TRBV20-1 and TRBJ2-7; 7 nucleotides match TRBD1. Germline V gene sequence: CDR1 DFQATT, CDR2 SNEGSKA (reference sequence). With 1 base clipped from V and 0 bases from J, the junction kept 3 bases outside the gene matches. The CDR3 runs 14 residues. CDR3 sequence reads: CSARGDRDSYEQYF. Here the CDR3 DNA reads TGCAGTGCTAGAGGTGACAGGGACTCCTACGAGCAGTACTTC.

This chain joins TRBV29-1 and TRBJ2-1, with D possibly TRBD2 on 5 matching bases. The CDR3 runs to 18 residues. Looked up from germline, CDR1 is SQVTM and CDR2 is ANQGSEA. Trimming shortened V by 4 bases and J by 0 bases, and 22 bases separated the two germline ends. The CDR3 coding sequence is TGCAGCGTTGTAAGGTCTGGAGGAAGGGTTAGCTCCTACAATGAGCAGTTCTTC. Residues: CSVVRSGGRVSSYNEQFF.

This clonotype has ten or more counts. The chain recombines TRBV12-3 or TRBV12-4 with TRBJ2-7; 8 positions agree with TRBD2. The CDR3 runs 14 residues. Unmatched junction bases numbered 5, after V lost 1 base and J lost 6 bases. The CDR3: CASSLEVAGSEQYF. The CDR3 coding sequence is TGTGCCAGCAGTTTAGAGGTAGCGGGATCCGAGCAGTACTTC.

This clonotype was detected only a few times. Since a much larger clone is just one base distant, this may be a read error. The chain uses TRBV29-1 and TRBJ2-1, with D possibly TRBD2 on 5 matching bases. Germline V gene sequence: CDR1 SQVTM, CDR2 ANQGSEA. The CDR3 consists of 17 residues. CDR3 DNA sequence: TGCAGCGTTGATGGTACTAGGCCACACCCGGAAAACAATGGGCAGTTCTTC. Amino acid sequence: CSVDGTRPHPENNGQFF.

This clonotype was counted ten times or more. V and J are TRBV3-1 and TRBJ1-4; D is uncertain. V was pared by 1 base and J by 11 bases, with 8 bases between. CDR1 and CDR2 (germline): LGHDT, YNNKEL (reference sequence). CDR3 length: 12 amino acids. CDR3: CASSQGRSKLFF. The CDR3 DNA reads TGTGCCAGCAGCCAAGGGCGAAGCAAACTGTTTTTT.

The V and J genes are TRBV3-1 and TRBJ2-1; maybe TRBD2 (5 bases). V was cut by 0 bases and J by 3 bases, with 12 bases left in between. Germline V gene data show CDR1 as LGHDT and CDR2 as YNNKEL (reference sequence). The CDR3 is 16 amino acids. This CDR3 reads CASSQDGRAIYNEQFF. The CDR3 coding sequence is TGTGCCAGCAGCCAAGATGGGAGAGCAATCTACAATGAGCAGTTCTTC.

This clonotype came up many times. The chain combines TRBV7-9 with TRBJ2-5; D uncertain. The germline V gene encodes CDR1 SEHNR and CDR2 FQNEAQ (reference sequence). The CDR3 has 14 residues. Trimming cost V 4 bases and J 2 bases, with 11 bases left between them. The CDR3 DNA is TGTGCCAGCAGCTCCACAGCTAGGCAAGAGACCCAGTACTTC. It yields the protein CASSSTARQETQYF.

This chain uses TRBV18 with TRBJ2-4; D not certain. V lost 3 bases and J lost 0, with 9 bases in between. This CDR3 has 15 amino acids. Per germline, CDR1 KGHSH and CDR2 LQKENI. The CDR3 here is CASSPPSEAKNIQYF. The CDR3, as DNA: TGTGCCAGCTCACCCCCAAGCGAAGCCAAAAACATTCAGTACTTC.